This T cell receptor beta chain was recorded in a study of blood T cell repertoires in COVID-19. On the study more broadly: Acute and convalescent COVID-19 samples came from the United States, Italy and Spain.

V was clipped by 7 bases and J by 0 bases, with 12 bases between them. The V gene's germline CDR1 is LNHDA and CDR2 SQIVND (reference sequence). The CDR3 is 15 amino acids. Seattle patients were enrolled while actively infected and followed longitudinally. Sequencing used immunoSEQ multiplex PCR; TCRdb keeps in-frame clones, though not all of them. Of roughly 290,000 clones in the sample, 80% to 85% were seen once. Material for sequencing was peripheral blood. The origin of this receptor is an older person with COVID-19, enrolled during active disease. This rearrangement joins TRBV19 to TRBJ1-4; D is uncertain. The DNA of the CDR3 is TGTGCCAGTAACGGCAGGTTTGCAACTAATGAAAAACTGTTTTTT. Translating gives CASNGRFATNEKLFF.